The 10 T cell receptor beta chains reported below all come from one sample, sequenced in a study of T cell changes during pregnancy in multiple sclerosis. Generated by immunoSEQ multiplex PCR, the TCRdb table keeps only in-frame clones and is missing some. The sample consists of around 60,000 clones, approximately 90% of them appearing once. Material: peripheral blood, obtained in the third trimester of pregnancy. The source is a female donor in good health, enrolled as a control in a pregnancy study.

This clone came up once. The chain couples TRBV4-1 to TRBJ1-2; no reliable D call. This CDR3 region has 17 residues. Trimming took off 6 bases at V and 0 bases at J, with 20 bases between the two ends. The germline gives CDR1 MGHRA, CDR2 YSYEKL. CDR3 residues: CASRGNTETMANYGYTF. CDR3 nucleotides: TGCGCCAGCAGAGGTAACACGGAGACCATGGCTAACTATGGCTACACCTTC.

This rearrangement joins TRBV7-2 to TRBJ2-7, with TRBD2 matching 7 bases. The CDR3 is 16 residues long. V lost 2 bases to trimming and J lost 0 bases; unmatched junction nucleotides: 7. CDR1 and CDR2 from the germline V gene are SGHTA and FQGNSA. The CDR3 DNA reads TGTGCCAGCAGCTTATGGGCGGGAGAGAGCTCCTACGAGCAGTACTTC. Translated, it gives CASSLWAGESSYEQYF.

The chain carries TRBV7-2 and TRBJ2-1; D might be TRBD2 (6 bases). Trimming cost V 1 base and J 8 bases, with 9 bases left between them. Germline V lookup: CDR1 SGHTA, CDR2 FQGNSA. The CDR3 length is 13 residues. This CDR3 reads CASSLVGGDEQFF. The CDR3 DNA reads TGTGCCAGCAGCTTAGTGGGGGGAGATGAGCAGTTCTTC.

This sequence joins TRBV7-9 and TRBJ2-6; 8 nucleotides match TRBD2. Germline trimming cut 4 bases from V and 0 bases from J; bases unmatched to any gene: 5. The CDR3 spans 17 residues. Germline CDR1 SEHNR, CDR2 FQNEAQ (reference sequence). In nucleotides, the CDR3 is TGTGCCAGCAGCTATCGGACTAGCTACTCTGGGGCCAACGTCCTGACTTTC. Amino acid sequence: CASSYRTSYSGANVLTF.

This clone was seen only once. This chain joins TRBV7-8 and TRBJ1-4; a weak D match, TRBD1 (5 bases). CDR1 is SGHVS, CDR2 FQNEAQ, per germline. Deletions cut 1 base from V and 5 bases from J, with 14 bases between. The CDR3 is 16 amino acids. The CDR3 DNA follows: TGTGCCAGCAGCTTAGGTATCCCCCGGGGGAATGAAAAACTGTTTTTT. Translation: CASSLGIPRGNEKLFF.

The chain has TRBV4-1 and TRBJ1-4; 9 bases fit TRBD1. From germline, CDR1 is MGHRA and CDR2 YSYEKL. CDR3 length: 16 amino acids. After removal of 4 bases from V and 2 bases from J, the junction contained 5 bases not matched to a gene. CDR3 amino acids: CASSPTGGRTNEKLFF. As DNA, the CDR3 is TGCGCCAGCAGCCCCACAGGGGGCCGCACTAATGAAAAACTGTTTTTT.

As DNA, the CDR3 is TGTGCCAGCAGCTCGGACAGGGAAGAGACCCAGTACTTC. This codes for CASSSDREETQYF. The chain couples TRBV7-9 to TRBJ2-5, with TRBD1 identical over 8 bases. The CDR3 spans 13 residues. Losses at the gene ends were 4 bases for V and 3 bases for J; bases not matched to a gene: 1. Germline V lookup: CDR1 SEHNR, CDR2 FQNEAQ (reference sequence). Together with reference TRBV7-9 and TRBJ2-5, the CDR3 gives the full variable domain: DTGVSQNPRHKITKRGQNVTFRCDPISEHNRLYWYRQTLGQGPEFLTYFQNEAQLEKSRLLSDRFSAERPKGSFSTLEIQRTEQGDSAMYLCASSSDREETQYFGPGTRLLVL.

The chain has TRBV29-1 and TRBJ2-7; a weak D match, TRBD1 (6 bases). V lost 4 bases to trimming and J lost 3 bases, with 13 bases between them. The CDR3 contains 13 residues. Germline V gene sequence: CDR1 SQVTM, CDR2 ANQGSEA. The CDR3 protein is CSVGGQSLYEQYF. The CDR3 coding sequence is TGCAGCGTTGGAGGACAGTCGCTCTACGAGCAGTACTTC.

J is TRBJ2-7 and V is TRBV7-3; D possibly corresponds to TRBD1 (6 bases). The germline CDR1 and CDR2 sequences are SGHTA and FQGTGA. V was trimmed by 5 bases and J by 1 base, leaving 12 bases between them. This CDR3 has 14 amino acids. CDR3 bases: TGTGCCAGCAGCCCGGAGGACAGTTCCTACGAGCAGTACTTC. This gives the protein CASSPEDSSYEQYF.

The V and J genes are TRBV29-1 and TRBJ2-7, with no clear D. CDR1 and CDR2 from the germline V gene are SQVTM and ANQGSEA. V lost 1 base to trimming and J lost 2 bases, with 9 bases between them. CDR3 size: 13 residues. CDR3 coding DNA: TGCAGCGTTGAAGGAGGAGACCCCTACGAGCAGTACTTC. It encodes CSVEGGDPYEQYF.